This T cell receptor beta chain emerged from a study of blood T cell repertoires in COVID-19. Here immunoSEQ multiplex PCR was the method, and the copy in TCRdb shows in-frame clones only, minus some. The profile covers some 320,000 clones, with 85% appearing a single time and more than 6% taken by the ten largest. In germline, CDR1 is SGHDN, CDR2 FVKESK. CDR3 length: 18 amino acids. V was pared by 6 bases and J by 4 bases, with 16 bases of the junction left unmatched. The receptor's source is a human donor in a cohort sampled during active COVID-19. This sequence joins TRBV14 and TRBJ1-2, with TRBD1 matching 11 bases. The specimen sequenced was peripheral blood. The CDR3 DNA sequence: TGTGCCAGCAGTCTTGGACAGGGGGCGCGGGCTAAATCCTATGGCTACACCTTC. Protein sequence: CASSLGQGARAKSYGYTF.